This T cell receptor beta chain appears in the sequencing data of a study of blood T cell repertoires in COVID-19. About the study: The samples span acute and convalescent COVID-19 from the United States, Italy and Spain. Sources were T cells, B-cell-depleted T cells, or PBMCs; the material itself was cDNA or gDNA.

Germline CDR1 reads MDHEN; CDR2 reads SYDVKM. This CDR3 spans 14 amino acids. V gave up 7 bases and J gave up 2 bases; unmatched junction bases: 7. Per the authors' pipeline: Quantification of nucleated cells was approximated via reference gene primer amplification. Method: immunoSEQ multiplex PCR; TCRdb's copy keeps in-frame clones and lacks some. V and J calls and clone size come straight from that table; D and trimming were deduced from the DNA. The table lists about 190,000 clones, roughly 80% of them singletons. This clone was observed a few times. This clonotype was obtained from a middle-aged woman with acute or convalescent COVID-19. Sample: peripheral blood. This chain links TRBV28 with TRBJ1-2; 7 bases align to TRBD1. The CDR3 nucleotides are TGTGCCAGCACCTCAGGGGGGTGGAACTATGGCTACACCTTC. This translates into CASTSGGWNYGYTF.